The following is a TCR beta chain sequence with its context. As yet, its antigen is unknown. The sample originates from a study of shared clonotypes between healthy human individuals. Notes on the study in general: The sharing of 4.5% to 5% of naive CD4 clonotypes was seen across a handful of donors. Generally, estimated richness proved larger in naive subsets than it did in memory subsets.

The CDR3 has 13 amino acids. Trimming took 1 base from V and 4 from J, leaving 7 bases between them. Germline V CDR1 and CDR2: SGHVS, FNYEAQ. Sequencing was performed with immunoSEQ multiplex PCR; in TCRdb, only in-frame clones are kept and a portion is missing. Altogether more than 550,000 clones are present, around 70% being singletons, with the ten largest covering more than 1.5%. Both subsets, CD45RA+ naive and CD45RA-negative memory, were split from the CD4+ cells. Sequenced sample: memory CD4+ T cells sorted from blood. Subset denoted: CD45RA-negative fraction. The sequence was collected from a woman aged 30 to 39 in good health. The V gene is TRBV7-6, the J gene TRBJ2-5; D is ambiguous. DNA for the CDR3: TGTGCCAGCAGCTTAGTCATGGGAGAGACCCAGTACTTC. Amino acids: CASSLVMGETQYF.